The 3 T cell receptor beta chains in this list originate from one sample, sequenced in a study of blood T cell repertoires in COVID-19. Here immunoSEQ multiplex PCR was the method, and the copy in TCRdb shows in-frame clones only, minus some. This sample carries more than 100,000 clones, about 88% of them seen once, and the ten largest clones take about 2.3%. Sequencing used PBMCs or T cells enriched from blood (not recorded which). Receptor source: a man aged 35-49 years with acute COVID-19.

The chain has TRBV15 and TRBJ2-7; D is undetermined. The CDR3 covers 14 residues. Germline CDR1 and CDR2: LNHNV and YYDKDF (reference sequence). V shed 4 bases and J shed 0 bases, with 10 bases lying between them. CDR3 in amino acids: CATSNEIFSYEQYF. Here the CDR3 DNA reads TGTGCCACCAGCAACGAGATATTCTCCTACGAGCAGTACTTC.

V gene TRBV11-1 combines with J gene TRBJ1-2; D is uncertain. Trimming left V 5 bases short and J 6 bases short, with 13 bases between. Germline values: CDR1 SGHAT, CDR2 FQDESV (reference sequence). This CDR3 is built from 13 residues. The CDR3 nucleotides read TGTGCCAGCAGCCTCTCTGGGGAGGATGGCTACACCTTC. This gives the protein CASSLSGEDGYTF.

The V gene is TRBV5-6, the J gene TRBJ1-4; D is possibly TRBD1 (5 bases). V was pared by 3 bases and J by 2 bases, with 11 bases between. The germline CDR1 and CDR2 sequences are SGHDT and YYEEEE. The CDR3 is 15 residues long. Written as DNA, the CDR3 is TGTGCCAGCAGCTACTCAGGGTCGACTAATGAAAAACTGTTTTTT. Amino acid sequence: CASSYSGSTNEKLFF. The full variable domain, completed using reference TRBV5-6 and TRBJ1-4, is DAGVTQSPTHLIKTRGQQVTLRCSPKSGHDTVSWYQQALGQGPQFIFQYYEEEERQRGNFPDRFSGHQFPNYSSELNVNALLLGDSALYLCASSYSGSTNEKLFFGSGTQLSVL.